The next 11 T cell receptor beta chains were all read from a single sample in a study of monozygotic twins with cystic fibrosis. Some clones are missing from TCRdb's copy, which holds only in-frame ones; the method was immunoSEQ multiplex PCR. In the table there are approximately 33,000 clones, nearly 85% of which are singletons. The sequenced material came from blood. These receptors were obtained from a girl aged 2 to 9 with cystic fibrosis.

This clone has only one observation. J is TRBJ2-7 and V is TRBV18; maybe TRBD1 (5 bases). Per the germline V gene, CDR1 is KGHSH and CDR2 is LQKENI. CDR3 length: 17 residues. The germline V and J ends were trimmed by 2 bases and 2 bases, with 19 bases remaining between them. The CDR3 is CASSPMVTGFLTYEQYF. In DNA form, the CDR3 reads TGTGCCAGCTCACCAATGGTTACAGGCTTCTTAACCTACGAGCAGTACTTC.

The chain links TRBV29-1 to TRBJ2-3; unclear D gene. This CDR3 has 13 residues. Germline V gene data show CDR1 as SQVTM and CDR2 as ANQGSEA. Trimming removed 6 bases from V and 7 bases from J, with 17 bases in between. The CDR3 loop is CSVSDGPMHTQYF. The CDR3 nucleotides are TGCAGCGTCTCAGACGGACCAATGCATACGCAGTATTTT.

The rearrangement uses TRBV9 and TRBJ1-2, with 9 bases aligning to TRBD1. CDR3 size: 15 residues. Trimming removed 4 bases from V and 4 bases from J; junction bases left unmatched: 8. CDR1 and CDR2 from the germline V gene are SGDLS and YYNGEE. The CDR3 bases are TGTGCCAGCAGCCCCGGACAGGGGCTAATCTATGGCTACACCTTC. As protein: CASSPGQGLIYGYTF.

The chain couples TRBV5-1 to TRBJ2-2; 8 bases map to TRBD1. The length of the CDR3 is 13 residues. Per germline, CDR1 SGHRS and CDR2 YFSETQ. The ends lost 5 bases at V and 5 bases at J; junction bases unmatched: 2. CDR3 loop: CASRDRETGELFF. The CDR3 bases are TGCGCCAGCAGGGACAGGGAAACCGGGGAGCTGTTTTTT.

This clone was picked up one time. The CDR3 region is CASSVLVSGPYGYTF. CDR3 nucleotide sequence: TGTGCCAGCAGCGTCCTGGTTTCGGGGCCCTATGGCTACACCTTC. The chain links TRBV9 to TRBJ1-2, with a tentative D call TRBD1 (5 bases). This CDR3 has 15 residues. In germline, CDR1 is SGDLS, CDR2 YYNGEE. V dropped 2 bases and J dropped 4 bases, with 15 bases sitting between them.

J is TRBJ1-2 and V is TRBV5-4; D gene unclear. The CDR3 loop spans 14 amino acids. Per germline, CDR1 SGHNT and CDR2 YYREEE (reference sequence). V gave up 4 bases and J gave up 7 bases, with 17 bases separating them. The CDR3 DNA follows: TGTGCCAGCAGCCCCGGTCCTTCGGCGTTTGGCTACACCTTC. Translating gives CASSPGPSAFGYTF.

The gene calls are TRBV5-6 and TRBJ2-5; D possibly corresponds to TRBD1 (7 bases). This CDR3 is built from 16 residues. Deletions cut 4 bases from V and 3 bases from J, with 19 bases between. CDR1 and CDR2 (germline): SGHDT, YYEEEE. The CDR3 loop reads CASSQGGVAPEETQYF. DNA of the CDR3: TGTGCCAGCAGCCAGGGGGGTGTAGCGCCGGAAGAGACCCAGTACTTC.

This sequence joins TRBV6-1 and TRBJ1-1; a possible D gene is TRBD1 (6 bases). The CDR3 loop spans 13 amino acids. Trimming stripped 5 bases from V and 1 base from J, with 8 bases between. Per the germline V gene, CDR1 is MNHNS and CDR2 is SASEGT. CDR3 nucleotide sequence: TGTGCCAGCAGTCTGGGACAGAACACTGAAGCTTTCTTT. Its protein is CASSLGQNTEAFF.

The V call is TRBV29-1, the J call TRBJ1-5; D may be TRBD1 (6 bases). The V end was cut by 5 bases, the J end by 3 bases, with 14 bases between. The CDR3 loop spans 14 amino acids. Germline loops: CDR1 SQVTM, CDR2 ANQGSEA. The CDR3 DNA sequence: TGCAGCGTTCACGAGGGGGGGCCCAATCAGCCCCAGCATTTT. Its translation is CSVHEGGPNQPQHF.

The chain uses TRBV5-6 and TRBJ2-5, with unresolved D. There are 15 residues in the CDR3. V was shortened by 2 bases and J by 0 bases, with 11 bases between the two germline ends. Looked up from germline, CDR1 is SGHDT and CDR2 is YYEEEE. CDR3 nucleotides: TGTGCCAGCAGCTTTCCCCAGGACCACCAAGAGACCCAGTACTTC. Its protein is CASSFPQDHQETQYF.

This clone was observed a few times. This chain connects TRBV2 to TRBJ1-1; D gene unclear. This CDR3 has 11 amino acids. From germline, CDR1 is SNHLY and CDR2 FYNNEI. V shed 4 bases and J shed 4 bases, with 4 bases lying between them. The CDR3 DNA sequence: TGTGCCAGCAGTGGGCGCACTGAAGCTTTCTTT. Translated: CASSGRTEAFF.